The 16 T cell receptor beta chains listed next were all sequenced from one sample in a study of T cell responses to AZD1222 COVID-19 vaccine. The data were produced by immunoSEQ multiplex PCR, yet TCRdb's version contains in-frame clones alone and is incomplete. In the table there are 150,000 to 200,000 clones, around nine tenths of which are singletons. The sequences come from peripheral blood, collected on day 0 of AZD1222 vaccination. These receptors originate from an adult in good health.

The V call is TRBV5-1, the J call TRBJ1-4; the D gene is possibly TRBD1 (5 bases). CDR1 and CDR2 from the germline V gene are SGHRS and YFSETQ. The CDR3 covers 14 residues. V lost 4 bases to trimming and J lost 7 bases, with 14 bases between them. The chain's CDR3 is CASSTDSMGEKLFF. CDR3 coding DNA: TGCGCCAGCAGCACCGACAGTATGGGTGAAAAACTGTTTTTT.

The CDR3: CASSPGQGALGEQYF. DNA of the CDR3: TGTGCCAGTTCGCCGGGACAGGGGGCATTAGGCGAGCAGTACTTC. The chain employs TRBV19 and TRBJ2-7; 12 bases match TRBD1. This CDR3 spans 15 amino acids. V shed 8 bases, J shed 6 bases, and the junction held 11 bases outside the gene matches. Germline assignment: CDR1 LNHDA and CDR2 SQIVND (reference sequence). The variable domain in full, with the rest retrieved from reference TRBV19 and TRBJ2-7, is DGGITQSPKYLFRKEGQNVTLSCEQNLNHDAMYWYRQDPGQGLRLIYYSQIVNDFQKGDIAEGYSVSREKKESFPLTVTSAQKNPTAFYLCASSPGQGALGEQYFGPGTRLTVT.

This sequence joins TRBV28 and TRBJ2-7, with 12 bases lining up with TRBD1. Germline CDR1 reads MDHEN; CDR2 reads SYDVKM. V lost 6 bases to trimming and J lost 8 bases; unmatched junction nucleotides: 11. This CDR3 is built from 15 residues. CDR3 sequence: CASRSGTGGAGKQYF. CDR3 nucleotides: TGTGCCAGCAGGTCCGGGACAGGGGGCGCGGGAAAGCAGTACTTC.

The chain has TRBV6-2 or TRBV6-3 and TRBJ2-4; D is possibly TRBD2 (6 bases). The CDR3 contains 13 residues. Germline CDR1 reads MNHEY; CDR2 reads SVGEGT. The ends were cut back, 2 bases at V and 9 bases at J, with 11 bases in the middle. The CDR3 DNA is TGTGCCAGCAGTTACGCGGGGTTGAGCATTCAGTACTTC. Translation: CASSYAGLSIQYF.

V gene TRBV19 combines with J gene TRBJ1-3; no definite D call. Trimming stripped 6 bases from V and 4 bases from J, with 13 bases between. From germline, CDR1 is LNHDA and CDR2 SQIVND (reference sequence). The CDR3 consists of 14 residues. The CDR3 loop is CASSPDGVGNTIYF. The CDR3 coding sequence is TGTGCCAGTAGCCCCGACGGGGTCGGAAACACCATATATTTT.

The rearrangement links TRBV2 to TRBJ2-5, with 8 positions matching TRBD1. J was trimmed by 5 bases and V by 7 bases; bases with no gene match: 9. Germline V gene lookup returns CDR1 SNHLY and CDR2 FYNNEI. The CDR3 runs to 14 residues. The CDR3 region is CASNLGQGGETQYF. CDR3 nucleotides: TGTGCCAGCAACCTAGGACAGGGCGGCGAGACCCAGTACTTC.

This chain links TRBV5-1 with TRBJ1-1, with no clear D. This CDR3 contains 15 residues. Trimming removed 4 bases from V and 1 base from J, with 14 bases in between. Germline V gene sequence: CDR1 SGHRS, CDR2 YFSETQ. The CDR3 bases are TGCGCCAGCAGCGGGTTAGGGCCTTGGAACACTGAAGCTTTCTTT. It codes for CASSGLGPWNTEAFF.

This chain joins TRBV28 and TRBJ2-7, with 7 bases matching TRBD2. Germline loops: CDR1 MDHEN, CDR2 SYDVKM. This CDR3 has 16 amino acids. The trim removed 3 bases at V and 4 bases at J, leaving 12 bases unmatched. Here the CDR3 reads CASSFSGKGSFYEQYF. The CDR3 coding sequence is TGTGCCAGCAGTTTCAGCGGGAAGGGTTCGTTTTACGAGCAGTACTTC.

This chain joins TRBV28 and TRBJ1-1; a possible D gene is TRBD1 (5 bases). The CDR3 is made up of 12 amino acids. V was cut by 2 bases and J by 7 bases, with 8 bases left in between. CDR1 is MDHEN and CDR2 is SYDVKM in the germline V gene. The CDR3 DNA follows: TGTGCCAGCAGTTTAGGGACCAGTGAAGCTTTCTTT. Amino acids: CASSLGTSEAFF. Based on the CDR3 plus reference TRBV28 and TRBJ1-1, the full variable domain is DVKVTQSSRYLVKRTGEKVFLECVQDMDHENMFWYRQDPGLGLRLIYFSYDVKMKEKGDIPEGYSVSREKKERFSLILESASTNQTSMYLCASSLGTSEAFFGQGTRLTVV.

V gene TRBV5-4 combines with J gene TRBJ2-2; D not resolved. CDR3 size: 15 residues. Per germline, CDR1 SGHNT and CDR2 YYREEE (reference sequence). Trimming shortened V by 3 bases and J by 6 bases, and 15 bases separated the two germline ends. The CDR3 coding sequence is TGTGCCAGCAGCTCCGGGTTCTCAGGTCCCGGGGAGCTGTTTTTT. Translating it yields CASSSGFSGPGELFF.

This chain links TRBV5-1 with TRBJ2-3; the D gene is possibly TRBD1 (6 bases). CDR3 length: 15 amino acids. V dropped 4 bases and J dropped 2 bases, with 14 bases sitting between them. Germline V gene sequence: CDR1 SGHRS, CDR2 YFSETQ. The CDR3 sequence is CASSLNRVNTDTQYF. The CDR3 bases are TGCGCCAGCAGCCTGAACAGGGTAAACACAGATACGCAGTATTTT.

This chain uses TRBV9 with TRBJ2-7; D is possibly TRBD1 (5 bases). Germline CDR1 SGDLS, CDR2 YYNGEE. This CDR3 spans 12 amino acids. Trimming pared 3 bases from V and 3 bases from J, leaving 7 bases between. CDR3 loop: CASSAGNYEQYF. CDR3 nucleotides: TGTGCCAGCAGCGCAGGGAACTACGAGCAGTACTTC. Complete variable domain (other parts from reference TRBV9 and TRBJ2-7): DSGVTQTPKHLITATGQRVTLRCSPRSGDLSVYWYQQSLDQGLQFLIQYYNGEERAKGNILERFSAQQFPDLHSELNLSSLELGDSALYFCASSAGNYEQYFGPGTRLTVT.

This chain links TRBV7-2 with TRBJ2-7; 15 nucleotides match TRBD2. This CDR3 is built from 16 residues. Germline V gene sequence: CDR1 SGHTA, CDR2 FQGNSA. V trimming: 5 bases; J trimming: 3 bases; junction bases outside the gene matches: 5. CDR3: CASSDGLAGGIYEQYF. As DNA, the CDR3 is TGTGCCAGCAGCGACGGACTAGCGGGGGGGATCTACGAGCAGTACTTC.

The gene calls are TRBV6-2 or TRBV6-3 and TRBJ1-2, with 9 bases matching TRBD1. Trimming at V came to 6 bases and at J to 7 bases, leaving 6 bases not matched to a gene. The CDR3 sequence is 13 residues long. Germline values: CDR1 MNHEY, CDR2 SVGEGT. The CDR3 DNA reads TGTGCCAGCAGCTTGGGGACAGGGAGTGGCTACACCTTC. This gives the protein CASSLGTGSGYTF.

The J gene is TRBJ2-3, the V gene TRBV5-4, with TRBD2 as a possible D gene (7 bases). Germline CDR1 reads SGHNT; CDR2 reads YYREEE (reference sequence). The CDR3 consists of 16 residues. V was shortened by 3 bases and J by 5 bases, with 19 bases between the two germline ends. The CDR3 coding sequence is TGTGCCAGCAGCTCGATGGGGGGGGGCCAGGGAGATACGCAGTATTTT. It is translated as CASSSMGGGQGDTQYF.

J is TRBJ1-1 and V is TRBV6-6; 8 nucleotides align to TRBD1. Germline V gene lookup returns CDR1 MNHNY and CDR2 SVGAGI (reference sequence). CDR3 size: 14 residues. V lost 5 bases, J lost 2 bases, and 4 bases stayed unmatched. This CDR3 reads CASSLDRVNTEAFF. Written as DNA, the CDR3 is TGTGCCAGCAGTCTGGACAGGGTAAACACTGAAGCTTTCTTT.